The source of this T cell receptor (beta chain) is a study of blood T cells in healthy people across ages. Using a J-beta primer mix together with a sample-barcoded 5' primer, a second PCR was run for about 7 to 12 cycles. TCRdb independently ran MiXCR on the 5' RACE reads; one entry per CDR3 protein. The sample shows some 640,000 distinct CDR3 sequences, approximately 30% of them seen only once. Of note for this clonotype: Its antigen is not known.

Study outcomes and limitations: Roughly linearly, TCR beta diversity per million T cells fell as age increased.

The TCR was taken from a woman of 80 years or more in good health. The sequencing sample was made of blood.

The DNA for the CDR3 is TGTGCCAGCAGTTACTCCCTAGGGACGGTAACTAACTATGGCTACACCTTC. Its translation: CASSYSLGTVTNYGYTF. This chain connects TRBV6-5 to TRBJ1-2, with TRBD1 as a possible D gene (5 bases). Germline CDR1 reads MNHEY; CDR2 reads SVGAGI. CDR3 length: 17 amino acids. The V end lost 0 bases, the J end lost 0 bases, and 14 bases lay between the germline ends.